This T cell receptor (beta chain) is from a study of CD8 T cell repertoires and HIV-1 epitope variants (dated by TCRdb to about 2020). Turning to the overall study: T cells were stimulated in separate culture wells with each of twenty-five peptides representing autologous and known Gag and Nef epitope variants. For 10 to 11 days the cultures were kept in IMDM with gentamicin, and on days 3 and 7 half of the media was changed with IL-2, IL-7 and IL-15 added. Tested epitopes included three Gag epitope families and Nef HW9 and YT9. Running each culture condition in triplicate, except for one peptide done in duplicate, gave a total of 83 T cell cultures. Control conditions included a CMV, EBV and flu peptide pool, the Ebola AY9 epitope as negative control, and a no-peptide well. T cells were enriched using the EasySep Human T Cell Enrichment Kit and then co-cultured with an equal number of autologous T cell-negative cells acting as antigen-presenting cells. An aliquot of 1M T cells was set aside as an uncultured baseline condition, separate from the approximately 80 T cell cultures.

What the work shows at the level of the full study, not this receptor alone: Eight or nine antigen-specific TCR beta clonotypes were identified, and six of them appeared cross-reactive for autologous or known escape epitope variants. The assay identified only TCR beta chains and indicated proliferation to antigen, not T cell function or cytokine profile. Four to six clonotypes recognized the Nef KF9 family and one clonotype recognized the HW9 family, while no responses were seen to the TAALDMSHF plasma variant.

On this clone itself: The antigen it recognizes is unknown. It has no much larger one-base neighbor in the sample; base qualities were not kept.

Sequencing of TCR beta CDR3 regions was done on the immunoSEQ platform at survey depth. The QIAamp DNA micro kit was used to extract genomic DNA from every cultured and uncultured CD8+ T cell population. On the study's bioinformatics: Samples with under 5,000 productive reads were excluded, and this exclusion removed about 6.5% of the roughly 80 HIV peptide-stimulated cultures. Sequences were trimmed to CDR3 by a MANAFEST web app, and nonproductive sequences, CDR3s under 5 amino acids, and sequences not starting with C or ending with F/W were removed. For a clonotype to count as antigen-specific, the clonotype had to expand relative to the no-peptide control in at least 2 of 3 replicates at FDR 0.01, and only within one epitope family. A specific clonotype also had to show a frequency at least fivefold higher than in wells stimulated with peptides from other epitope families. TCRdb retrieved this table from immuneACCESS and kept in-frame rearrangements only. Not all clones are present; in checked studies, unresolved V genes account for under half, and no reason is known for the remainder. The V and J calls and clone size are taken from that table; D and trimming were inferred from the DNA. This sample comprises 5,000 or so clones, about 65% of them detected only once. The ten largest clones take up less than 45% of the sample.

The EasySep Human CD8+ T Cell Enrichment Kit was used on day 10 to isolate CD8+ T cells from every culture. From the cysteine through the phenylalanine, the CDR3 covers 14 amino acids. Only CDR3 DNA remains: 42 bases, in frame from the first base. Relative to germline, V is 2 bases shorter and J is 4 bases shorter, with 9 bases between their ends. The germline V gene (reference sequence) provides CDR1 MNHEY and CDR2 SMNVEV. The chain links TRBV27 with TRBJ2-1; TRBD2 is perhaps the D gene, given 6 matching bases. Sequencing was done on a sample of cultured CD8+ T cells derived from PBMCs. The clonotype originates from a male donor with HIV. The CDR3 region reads CASSLGDSYNEQFF. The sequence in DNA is TGTGCCAGCAGTTTAGGGGACTCGTACAATGAGCAGTTCTTC.